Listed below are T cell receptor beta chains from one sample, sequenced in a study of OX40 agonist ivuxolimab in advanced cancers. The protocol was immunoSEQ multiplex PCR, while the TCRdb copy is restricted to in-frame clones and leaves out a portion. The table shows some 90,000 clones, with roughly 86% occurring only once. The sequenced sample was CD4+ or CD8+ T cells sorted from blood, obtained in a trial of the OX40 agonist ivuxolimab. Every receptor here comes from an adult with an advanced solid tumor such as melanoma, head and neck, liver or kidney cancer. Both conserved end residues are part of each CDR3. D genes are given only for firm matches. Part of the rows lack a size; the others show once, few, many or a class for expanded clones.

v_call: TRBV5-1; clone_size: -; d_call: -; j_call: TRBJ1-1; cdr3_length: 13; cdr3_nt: TGCGCCAGCAGCGAGGACACGAACACTGAAGCTTTCTTT; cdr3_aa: CASSEDTNTEAFF
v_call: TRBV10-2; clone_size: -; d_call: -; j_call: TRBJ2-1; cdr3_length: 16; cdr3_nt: TGCGCCAGCAGTGACAAAGGACAGATCTCCTACAATGAGCAGTTCTTC; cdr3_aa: CASSDKGQISYNEQFF
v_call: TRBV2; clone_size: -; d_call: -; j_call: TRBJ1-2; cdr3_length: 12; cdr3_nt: TGTGCCAGCAGTGTAAGGCCGCTGCCTAACACCTTC; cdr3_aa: CASSVRPLPNTF
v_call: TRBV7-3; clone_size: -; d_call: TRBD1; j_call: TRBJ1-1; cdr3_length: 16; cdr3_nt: TGTGCCAGCAGCTACTCCGGGACAGGCATGAACACTGAAGCTTTCTTT; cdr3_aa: CASSYSGTGMNTEAFF
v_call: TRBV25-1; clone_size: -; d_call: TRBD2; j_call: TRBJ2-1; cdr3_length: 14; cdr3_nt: TGTGCCAGCAGTGTGGAATGGGGGGGGGATGAGCAGTTCTTC; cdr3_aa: CASSVEWGGDEQFF
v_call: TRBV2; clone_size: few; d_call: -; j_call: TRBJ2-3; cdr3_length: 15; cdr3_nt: TGTGCCAGCAGTATCTCTAGCGTTAGCACAGATACGCAGTATTTT; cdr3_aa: CASSISSVSTDTQYF
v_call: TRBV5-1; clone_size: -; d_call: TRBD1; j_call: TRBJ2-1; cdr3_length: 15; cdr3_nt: TGCGCCAGCAGATTCGGGACAGGGGAGTACAATGAGCAGTTCTTC; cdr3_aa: CASRFGTGEYNEQFF
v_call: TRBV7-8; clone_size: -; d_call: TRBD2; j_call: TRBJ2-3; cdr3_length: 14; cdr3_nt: TGTGCCAGCAGCTCCAGCGGGAGAACAGATACGCAGTATTTT; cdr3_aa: CASSSSGRTDTQYF
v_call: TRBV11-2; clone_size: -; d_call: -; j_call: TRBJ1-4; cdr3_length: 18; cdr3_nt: TGTGCCAGCAGCCGTGGAGGGCAGACCCTTGCAACTAATGAAAAACTGTTTTTT; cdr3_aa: CASSRGGQTLATNEKLFF
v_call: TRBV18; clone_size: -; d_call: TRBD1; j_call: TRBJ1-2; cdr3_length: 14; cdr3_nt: TGTGCCAGCTCACCCCGGACAGGGGACTGCGGCTACACCTTC; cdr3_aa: CASSPRTGDCGYTF
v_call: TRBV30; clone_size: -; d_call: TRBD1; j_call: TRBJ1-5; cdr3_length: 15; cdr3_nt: TGTGCCTGGAGTGTACAGGGGAGTAGCAATCAGCCCCAGCATTTT; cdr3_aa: CAWSVQGSSNQPQHF
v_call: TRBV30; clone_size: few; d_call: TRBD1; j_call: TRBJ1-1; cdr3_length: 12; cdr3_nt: TGTGCCTGGGACAGGGGGAACACTGAAGCTTTCTTT; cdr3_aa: CAWDRGNTEAFF
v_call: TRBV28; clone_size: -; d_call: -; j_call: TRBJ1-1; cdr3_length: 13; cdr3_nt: TGTGCCAGCAGATGGAACCCCCGCGCTGAAGCTTTCTTT; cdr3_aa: CASRWNPRAEAFF
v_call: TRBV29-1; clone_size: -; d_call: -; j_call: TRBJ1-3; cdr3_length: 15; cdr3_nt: TGCAGCCTGAAATTAGGGGGGGGCTCTGGAAACACCATATATTTT; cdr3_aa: CSLKLGGGSGNTIYF
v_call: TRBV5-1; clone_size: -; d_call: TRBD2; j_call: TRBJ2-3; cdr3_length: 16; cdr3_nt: TGCGCCAGCAGCCCGGGACTAGCGGGAGTGCCAGATACGCAGTATTTT; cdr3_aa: CASSPGLAGVPDTQYF
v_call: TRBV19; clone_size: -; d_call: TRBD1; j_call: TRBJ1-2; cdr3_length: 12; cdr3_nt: TGTGCCAGTAGGACAGGGGAAATTGGCTACACCTTC; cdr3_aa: CASRTGEIGYTF